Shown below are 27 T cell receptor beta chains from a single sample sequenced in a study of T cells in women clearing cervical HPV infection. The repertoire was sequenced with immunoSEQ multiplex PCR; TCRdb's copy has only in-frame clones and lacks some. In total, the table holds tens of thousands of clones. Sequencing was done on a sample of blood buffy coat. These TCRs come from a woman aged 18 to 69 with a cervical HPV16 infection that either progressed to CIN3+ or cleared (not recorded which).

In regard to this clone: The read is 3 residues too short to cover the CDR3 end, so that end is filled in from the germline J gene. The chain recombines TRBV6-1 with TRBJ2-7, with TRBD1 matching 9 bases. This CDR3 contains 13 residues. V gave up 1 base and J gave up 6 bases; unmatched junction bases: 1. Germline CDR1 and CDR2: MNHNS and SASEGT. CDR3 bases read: TGTGCCAGCAGTGAAGGGACAGGGGTCGAG. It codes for CASSEGTGVE. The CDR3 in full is CASSEGTGVEQYF.

CDR3 sequence reads: CASSLAGQGSNTEAFF. The CDR3 bases that were read are TGTGCCAGCAGCTTGGCCGGACAGGGCTCGAACACTGAA. V usage is TRBV7-6 and J usage is TRBJ1-1; 8 bases line up with TRBD1. The CDR3 is cut off 3 residues early in the read; its end comes from the germline J gene. There are 16 residues in the CDR3. In germline, CDR1 is SGHVS, CDR2 FNYEAQ. With V trimmed by 3 bases and J by 1 base, 7 bases remained unmatched. Using reference TRBV7-6 and TRBJ1-1 for the parts outside the CDR3, the full variable domain is GAGVSQSPRYKVTKRGQDVALRCDPISGHVSLYWYRQALGQGPEFLTYFNYEAQQDKSGLPNDRFSAERPEGSISTLTIQRTEQRDSAMYRCASSLAGQGSNTEAFFGQGTRLTVV.

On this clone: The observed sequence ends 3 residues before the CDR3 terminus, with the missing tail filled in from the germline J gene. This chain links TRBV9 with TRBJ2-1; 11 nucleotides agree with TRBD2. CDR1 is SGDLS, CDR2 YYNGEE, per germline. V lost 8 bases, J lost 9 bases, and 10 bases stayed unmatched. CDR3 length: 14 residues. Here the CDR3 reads CASTGTSGTGEQFF. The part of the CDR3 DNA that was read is TGTGCCAGTACCGGGACTAGCGGTACAGGTGAG.

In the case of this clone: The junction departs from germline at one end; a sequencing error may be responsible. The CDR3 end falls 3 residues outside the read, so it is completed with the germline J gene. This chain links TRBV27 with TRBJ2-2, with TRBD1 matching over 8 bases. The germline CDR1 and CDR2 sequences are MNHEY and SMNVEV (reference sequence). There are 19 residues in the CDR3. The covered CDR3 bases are TGTGCCAGCAGTTATTTGGGCAGGGGGCGCGGGTCGAAGACCGGGGAG. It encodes CASSYLGRGRGSKTGE. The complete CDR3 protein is CASSYLGRGRGSKTGELFF.

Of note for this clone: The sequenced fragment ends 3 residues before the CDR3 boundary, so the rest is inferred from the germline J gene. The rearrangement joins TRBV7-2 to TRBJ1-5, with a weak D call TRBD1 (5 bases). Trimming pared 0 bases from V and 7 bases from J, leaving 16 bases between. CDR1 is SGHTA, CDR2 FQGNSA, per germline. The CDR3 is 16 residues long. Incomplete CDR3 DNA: TGTGCCAGCAGCTTAGCGTACAGGTGGGATAAACAGCCC. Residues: CASSLAYRWDKQP. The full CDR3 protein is CASSLAYRWDKQPQHF. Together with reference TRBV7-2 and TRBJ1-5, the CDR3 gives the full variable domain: GAGVSQSPSNKVTEKGKDVELRCDPISGHTALYWYRQSLGQGLEFLIYFQGNSAPDKSGLPSDRFSAERTGGSVSTLTIQRTQQEDSAVYLCASSLAYRWDKQPQHFGDGTRLSIL.

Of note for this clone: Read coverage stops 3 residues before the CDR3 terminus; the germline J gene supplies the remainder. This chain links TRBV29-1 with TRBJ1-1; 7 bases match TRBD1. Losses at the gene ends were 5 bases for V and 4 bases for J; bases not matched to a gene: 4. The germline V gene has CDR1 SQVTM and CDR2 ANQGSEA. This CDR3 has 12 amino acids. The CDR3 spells CSVNRQGTEAFF. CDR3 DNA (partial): TGCAGCGTTAATCGACAGGGCACTGAA.

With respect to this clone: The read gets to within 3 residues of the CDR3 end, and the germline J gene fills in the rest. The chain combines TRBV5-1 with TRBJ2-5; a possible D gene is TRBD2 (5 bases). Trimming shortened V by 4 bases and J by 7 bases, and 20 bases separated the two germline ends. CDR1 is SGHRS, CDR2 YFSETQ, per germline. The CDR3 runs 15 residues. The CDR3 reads CASSAEVSGVRTQYF. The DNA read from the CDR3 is TGCGCCAGCAGCGCTGAAGTGTCCGGGGTAAGGACC. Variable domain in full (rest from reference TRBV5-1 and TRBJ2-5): KAGVTQTPRYLIKTRGQQVTLSCSPISGHRSVSWYQQTPGQGLQFLFEYFSETQRNKGNFPGRFSGRQFSNSRSEMNVSTLELGDSALYLCASSAEVSGVRTQYFGPGTRLLVL.

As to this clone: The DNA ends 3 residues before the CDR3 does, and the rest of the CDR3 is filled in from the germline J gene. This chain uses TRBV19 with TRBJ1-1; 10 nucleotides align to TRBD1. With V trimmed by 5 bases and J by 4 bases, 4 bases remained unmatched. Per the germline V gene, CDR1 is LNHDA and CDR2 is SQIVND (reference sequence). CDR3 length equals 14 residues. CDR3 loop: CASSWTGGGTEAFF. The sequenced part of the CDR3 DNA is TGTGCCAGTAGTTGGACAGGGGGAGGCACTGAA.

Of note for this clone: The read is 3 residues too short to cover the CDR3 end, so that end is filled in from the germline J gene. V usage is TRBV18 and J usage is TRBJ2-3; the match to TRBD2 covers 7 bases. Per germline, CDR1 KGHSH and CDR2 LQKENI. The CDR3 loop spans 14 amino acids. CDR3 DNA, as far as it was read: TGTGCCAGCTCACCAGGGGGGAGGGTCCAGCCG. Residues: CASSPGGRVQP. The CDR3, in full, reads CASSPGGRVQPQYF. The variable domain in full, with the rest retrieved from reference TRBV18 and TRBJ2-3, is NAGVMQNPRHLVRRRGQEARLRCSPMKGHSHVYWYRQLPEEGLKFMVYLQKENIIDESGMPKERFSAEFPKEGPSILRIQQVVRGDSAAYFCASSPGGRVQPQYFGPGTRLTVL.

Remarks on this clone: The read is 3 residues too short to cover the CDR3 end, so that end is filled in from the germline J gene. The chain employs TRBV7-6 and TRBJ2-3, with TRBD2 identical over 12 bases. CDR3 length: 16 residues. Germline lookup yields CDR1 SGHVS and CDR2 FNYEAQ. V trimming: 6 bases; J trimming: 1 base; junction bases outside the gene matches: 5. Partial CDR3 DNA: TGTGCCAGCAGTCTTGGACTAGCGGGGCGCACAGATACG. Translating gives CASSLGLAGRTDT. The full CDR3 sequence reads CASSLGLAGRTDTQYF.

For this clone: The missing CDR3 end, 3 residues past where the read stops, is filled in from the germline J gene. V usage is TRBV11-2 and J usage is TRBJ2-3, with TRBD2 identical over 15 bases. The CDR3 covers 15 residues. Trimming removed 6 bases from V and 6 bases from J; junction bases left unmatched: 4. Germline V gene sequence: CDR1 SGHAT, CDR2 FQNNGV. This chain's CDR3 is CASSPGLAGGDTQYF. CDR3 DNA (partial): TGTGCCAGCAGTCCCGGACTAGCGGGGGGGGATACG. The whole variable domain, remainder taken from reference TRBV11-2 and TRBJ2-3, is EAGVAQSPRYKIIEKRQSVAFWCNPISGHATLYWYQQILGQGPKLLIQFQNNGVVDDSQLPKDRFSAERLKGVDSTLKIQPAKLEDSAVYLCASSPGLAGGDTQYFGPGTRLTVL.

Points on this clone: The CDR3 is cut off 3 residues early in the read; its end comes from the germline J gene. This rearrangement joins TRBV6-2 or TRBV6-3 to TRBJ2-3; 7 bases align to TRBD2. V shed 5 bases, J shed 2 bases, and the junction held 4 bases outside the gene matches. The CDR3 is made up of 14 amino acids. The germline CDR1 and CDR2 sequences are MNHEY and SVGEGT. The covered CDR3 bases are TGTGCCAGCAGTAACGGGGGGTACACAGATACG. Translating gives CASSNGGYTDT. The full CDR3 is CASSNGGYTDTQYF.

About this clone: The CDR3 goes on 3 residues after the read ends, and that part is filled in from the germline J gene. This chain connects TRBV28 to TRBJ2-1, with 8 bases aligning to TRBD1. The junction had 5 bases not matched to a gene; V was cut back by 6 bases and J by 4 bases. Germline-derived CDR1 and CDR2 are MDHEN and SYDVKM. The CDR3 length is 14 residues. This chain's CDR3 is CASSLRDRYNEQFF. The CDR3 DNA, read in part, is TGTGCCAGCAGCCTCCGGGACAGGTACAATGAG. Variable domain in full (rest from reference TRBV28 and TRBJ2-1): DVKVTQSSRYLVKRTGEKVFLECVQDMDHENMFWYRQDPGLGLRLIYFSYDVKMKEKGDIPEGYSVSREKKERFSLILESASTNQTSMYLCASSLRDRYNEQFFGPGTRLTVL.

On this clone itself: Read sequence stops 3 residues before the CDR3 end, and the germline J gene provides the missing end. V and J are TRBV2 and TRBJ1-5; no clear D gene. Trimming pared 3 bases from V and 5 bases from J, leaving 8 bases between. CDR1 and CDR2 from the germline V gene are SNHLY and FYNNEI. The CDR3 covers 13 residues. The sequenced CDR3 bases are TGTGCCAGCAGTGATGGCAAACATCAGCCC. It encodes CASSDGKHQP. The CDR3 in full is CASSDGKHQPQHF.

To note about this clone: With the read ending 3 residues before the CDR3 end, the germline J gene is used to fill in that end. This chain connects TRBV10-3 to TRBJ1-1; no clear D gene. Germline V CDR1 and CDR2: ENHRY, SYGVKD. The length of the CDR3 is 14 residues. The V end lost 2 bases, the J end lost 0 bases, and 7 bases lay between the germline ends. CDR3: CAISEARVNTEAFF. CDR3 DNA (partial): TGTGCCATCAGTGAGGCGCGGGTGAACACTGAA.

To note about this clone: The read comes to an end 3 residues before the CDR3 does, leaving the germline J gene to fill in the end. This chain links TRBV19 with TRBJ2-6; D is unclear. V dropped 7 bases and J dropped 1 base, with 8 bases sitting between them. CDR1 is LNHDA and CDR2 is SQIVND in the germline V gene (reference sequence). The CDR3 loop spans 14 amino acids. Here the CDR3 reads CASTHRSGANVLTF. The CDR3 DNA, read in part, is TGTGCCAGTACCCACAGATCTGGGGCCAACGTC.

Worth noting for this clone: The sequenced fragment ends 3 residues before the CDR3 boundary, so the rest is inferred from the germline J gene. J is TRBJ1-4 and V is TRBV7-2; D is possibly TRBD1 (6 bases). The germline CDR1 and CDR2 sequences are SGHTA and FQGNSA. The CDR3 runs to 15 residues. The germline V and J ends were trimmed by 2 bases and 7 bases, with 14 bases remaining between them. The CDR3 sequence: CASSLLRGQAEKLFF. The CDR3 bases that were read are TGTGCCAGCAGCTTACTGCGGGGGCAAGCTGAAAAA. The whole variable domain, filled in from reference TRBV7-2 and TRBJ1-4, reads GAGVSQSPSNKVTEKGKDVELRCDPISGHTALYWYRQSLGQGLEFLIYFQGNSAPDKSGLPSDRFSAERTGGSVSTLTIQRTQQEDSAVYLCASSLLRGQAEKLFFGSGTQLSVL.

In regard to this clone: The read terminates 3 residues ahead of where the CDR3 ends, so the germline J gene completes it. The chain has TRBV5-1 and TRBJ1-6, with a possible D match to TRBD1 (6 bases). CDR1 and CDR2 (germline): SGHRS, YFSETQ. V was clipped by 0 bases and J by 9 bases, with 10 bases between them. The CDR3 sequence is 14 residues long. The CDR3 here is CASSLEGVGSPLHF. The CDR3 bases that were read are TGCGCCAGCAGCTTGGAGGGGGTGGGTTCACCC.

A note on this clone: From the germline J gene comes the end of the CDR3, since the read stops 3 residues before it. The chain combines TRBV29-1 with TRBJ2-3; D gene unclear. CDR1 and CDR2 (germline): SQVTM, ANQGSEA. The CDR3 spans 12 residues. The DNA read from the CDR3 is TGCAGCGTTTCCGTACAGCAAGAGCCG. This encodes CSVSVQQEP. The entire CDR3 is CSVSVQQEPQYF.

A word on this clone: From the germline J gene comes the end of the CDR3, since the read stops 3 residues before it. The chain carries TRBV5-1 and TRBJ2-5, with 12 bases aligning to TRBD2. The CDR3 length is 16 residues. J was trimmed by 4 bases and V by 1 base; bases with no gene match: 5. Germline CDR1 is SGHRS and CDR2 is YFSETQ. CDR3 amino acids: CASSLTSGGSLETQYF. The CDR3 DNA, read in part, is TGCGCCAGCAGCTTGACTAGCGGGGGGTCCCTAGAGACC.

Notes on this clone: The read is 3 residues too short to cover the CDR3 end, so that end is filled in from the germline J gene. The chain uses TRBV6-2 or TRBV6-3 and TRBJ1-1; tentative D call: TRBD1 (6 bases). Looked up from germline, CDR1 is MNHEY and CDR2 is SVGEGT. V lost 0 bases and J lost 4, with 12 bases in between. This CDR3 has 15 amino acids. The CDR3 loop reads CASSYSIRGGTEAFF. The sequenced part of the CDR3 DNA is TGTGCCAGCAGTTACTCGATTCGAGGGGGCACTGAA.

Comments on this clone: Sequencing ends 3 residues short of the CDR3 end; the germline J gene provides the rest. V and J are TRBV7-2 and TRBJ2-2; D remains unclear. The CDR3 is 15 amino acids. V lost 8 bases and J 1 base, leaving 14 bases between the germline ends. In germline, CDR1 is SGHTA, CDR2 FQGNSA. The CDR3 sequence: CASSWVGRNTGELFF. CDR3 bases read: TGTGCCAGCTCCTGGGTAGGGCGGAACACCGGGGAG. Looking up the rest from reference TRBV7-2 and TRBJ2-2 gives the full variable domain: GAGVSQSPSNKVTEKGKDVELRCDPISGHTALYWYRQSLGQGLEFLIYFQGNSAPDKSGLPSDRFSAERTGGSVSTLTIQRTQQEDSAVYLCASSWVGRNTGELFFGEGSRLTVL.

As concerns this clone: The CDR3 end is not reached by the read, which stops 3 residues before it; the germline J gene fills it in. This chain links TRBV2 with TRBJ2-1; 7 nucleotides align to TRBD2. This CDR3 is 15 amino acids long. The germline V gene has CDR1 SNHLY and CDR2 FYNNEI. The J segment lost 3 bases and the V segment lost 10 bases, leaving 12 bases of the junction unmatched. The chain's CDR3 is CATLGREIFYNEQFF. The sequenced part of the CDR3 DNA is TGTGCCACCCTTGGGCGGGAGATTTTCTACAATGAG. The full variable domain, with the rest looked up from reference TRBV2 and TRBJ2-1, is EPEVTQTPSHQVTQMGQEVILRCVPISNHLYFYWYRQILGQKVEFLVSFYNNEISEKSEIFDDQFSVERPDGSNFTLKIRSTKLEDSAMYFCATLGREIFYNEQFFGPGTRLTVL.

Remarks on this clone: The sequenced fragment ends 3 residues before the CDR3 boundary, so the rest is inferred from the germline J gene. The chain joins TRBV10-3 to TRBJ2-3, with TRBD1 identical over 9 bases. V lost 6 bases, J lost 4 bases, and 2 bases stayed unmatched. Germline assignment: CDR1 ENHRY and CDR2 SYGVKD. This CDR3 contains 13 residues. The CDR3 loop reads CAIRDRGPDTQYF. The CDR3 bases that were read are TGTGCCATCAGGGACAGGGGTCCAGATACG.

CDR3 DNA (partial): TGCGCCAGCAGCTTGGGACCGGGGATATACAATGAG. Amino acid sequence: CASSLGPGIYNE. In full, the CDR3 is CASSLGPGIYNEQFF. The chain joins TRBV5-1 to TRBJ2-1; a possible D gene is TRBD2 (5 bases). The read ends 3 residues shy of where the CDR3 ends; the end is completed using the germline J gene. Deletions cut 0 bases from V and 4 bases from J, with 11 bases between. Germline CDR1 reads SGHRS; CDR2 reads YFSETQ. The CDR3 loop spans 15 amino acids.

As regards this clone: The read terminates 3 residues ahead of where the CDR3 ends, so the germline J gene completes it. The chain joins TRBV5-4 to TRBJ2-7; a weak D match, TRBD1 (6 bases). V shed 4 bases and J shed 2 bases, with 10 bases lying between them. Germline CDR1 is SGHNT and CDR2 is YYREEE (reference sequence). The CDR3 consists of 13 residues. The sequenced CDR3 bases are TGTGCCAGCAGCATCAAGGGGGCCTACGAG. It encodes CASSIKGAYE. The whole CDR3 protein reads CASSIKGAYEQYF.

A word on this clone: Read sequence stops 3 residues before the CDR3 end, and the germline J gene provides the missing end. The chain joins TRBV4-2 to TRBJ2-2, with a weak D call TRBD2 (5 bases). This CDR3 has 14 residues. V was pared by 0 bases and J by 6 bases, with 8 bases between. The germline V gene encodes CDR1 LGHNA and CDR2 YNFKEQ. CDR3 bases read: TGTGCCAGCAGCCAAGATCGGGGTCCCGGGGAG. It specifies CASSQDRGPGE. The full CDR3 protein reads CASSQDRGPGELFF.